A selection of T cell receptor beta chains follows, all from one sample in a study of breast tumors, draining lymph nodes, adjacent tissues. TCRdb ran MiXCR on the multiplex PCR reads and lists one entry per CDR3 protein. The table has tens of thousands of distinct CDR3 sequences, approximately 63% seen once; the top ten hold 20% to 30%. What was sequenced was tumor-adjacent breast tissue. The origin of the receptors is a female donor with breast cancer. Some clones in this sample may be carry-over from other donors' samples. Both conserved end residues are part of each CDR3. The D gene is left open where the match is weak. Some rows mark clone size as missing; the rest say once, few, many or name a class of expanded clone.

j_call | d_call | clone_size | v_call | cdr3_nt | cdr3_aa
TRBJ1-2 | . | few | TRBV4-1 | TGCGCCAGCAGCCACATCGGGCGTGAACGTGGCTACACCTTC | CASSHIGRERGYTF
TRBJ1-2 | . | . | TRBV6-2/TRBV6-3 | TGTGCCAGCAGAGACCAGGGCTTCGGCTACACCTTC | CASRDQGFGYTF
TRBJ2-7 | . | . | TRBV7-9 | TGTGCCAGCAGTATGATGCGGGGTTATTCGGGCGAGCAGTACTTC | CASSMMRGYSGEQYF
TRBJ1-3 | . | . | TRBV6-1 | TGCGCCAGCCCCCCCGAGAGCTCTGGAAACACCATATATTTT | CASPPESSGNTIYF
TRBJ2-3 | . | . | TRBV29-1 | TGCAGCGTTGAGCGGGGAGGCACAGATACGCAGTATTTT | CSVERGGTDTQYF
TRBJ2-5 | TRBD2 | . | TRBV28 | TGTGCCAGCAGTGCCACCCGACAGGGGGCAACTAGCGGGAGGTCCGAGACCCAGTACTTC | CASSATRQGATSGRSETQYF
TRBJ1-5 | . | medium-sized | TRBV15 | TGTGCCACCAGCAGAGATCAAGGGACGGGCAATCAGCCCCAGCATTTT | CATSRDQGTGNQPQHF
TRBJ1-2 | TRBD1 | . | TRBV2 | TGTGCCAGCAGTGAAGAGCGGACAGGGGACGGCTACACCTTC | CASSEERTGDGYTF
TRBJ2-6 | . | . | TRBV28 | TGTGCCTCCCGGGCTGGGGCCAACGTCCTGACTTTC | CASRAGANVLTF
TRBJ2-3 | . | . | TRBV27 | TGTGCCAGCAGTTTCCGGGGCACAGATACGCAGTATTTT | CASSFRGTDTQYF
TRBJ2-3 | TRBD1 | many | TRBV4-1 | TGCGCCAGCAGCCGGACCGGGACAGTCAGCACAGATACGCAGTATTTT | CASSRTGTVSTDTQYF
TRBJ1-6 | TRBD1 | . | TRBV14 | TGTGCCAGCAGCCGGACAGGGTGGTATAATTCACCCCTCCACTTT | CASSRTGWYNSPLHF
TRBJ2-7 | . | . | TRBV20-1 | TGCAGTCCCTCCAACCGGGACATCGGGTACGAGCAGTACTTC | CSPSNRDIGYEQYF
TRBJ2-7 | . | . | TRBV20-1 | TGCAGTGCTAGAATGGGCTTCTACGAGCAGTACTTC | CSARMGFYEQYF
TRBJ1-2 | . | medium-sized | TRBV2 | TGTGCCAGCAGTGATAAAGGGGCAGGGGCGAACTATGGCTACACCTTC | CASSDKGAGANYGYTF
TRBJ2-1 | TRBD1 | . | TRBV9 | TGTGCCAGCAGCGTCTTCACAGGGGCTAATGAGCAGTTCTTC | CASSVFTGANEQFF
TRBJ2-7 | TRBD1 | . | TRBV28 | TGTGCCAGCAGGAGTACAGGGGGCTCATTGCGATACGAGCAGTACTTC | CASRSTGGSLRYEQYF
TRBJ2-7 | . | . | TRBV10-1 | TGCGCCAGCAGTGAGGGATCTCACGAGCAGTACTTC | CASSEGSHEQYF
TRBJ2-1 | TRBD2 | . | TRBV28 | TGTGCCAGCAGTTTGCTAGCGGGAGGACCTAATGAGCAGTTCTTC | CASSLLAGGPNEQFF
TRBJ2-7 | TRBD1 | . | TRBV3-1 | TGTGCCAGCAGCCAAGACCGACGGGGACAGGGAAACTACGAGCAGTACTTC | CASSQDRRGQGNYEQYF
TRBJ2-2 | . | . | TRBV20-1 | TGCAGTGCTCCCAAGGATGGTAACACCGGGGAGCTGTTTTTT | CSAPKDGNTGELFF
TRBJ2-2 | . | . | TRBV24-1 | TGTGCCACCCCCGGAGTGCCTGGAACCGGGGAGCTGTTTTTT | CATPGVPGTGELFF
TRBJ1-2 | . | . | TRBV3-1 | TGTGCCAGCAGCCAAGATCCCCAGGGGTCTGGCTACACCTTC | CASSQDPQGSGYTF
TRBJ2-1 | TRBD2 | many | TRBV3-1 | TGTGCCAGCAGGGACGGGGGACTAGTTTTGTTCTTC | CASRDGGLVLFF
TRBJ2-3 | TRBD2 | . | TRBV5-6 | TGTGCCAGCAGCTGGGGGGGTCTAGTCAGCACAGATACGCAGTATTTT | CASSWGGLVSTDTQYF
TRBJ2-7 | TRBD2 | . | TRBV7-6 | TGTGCCAGCAGCCCGGTAGCGAGCGGGAGGGCCTCCGAGCAGTACTTC | CASSPVASGRASEQYF
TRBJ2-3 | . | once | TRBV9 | TGTGCCAGCAGCGTCCAAGCGGATGATACGCAGTATTTT | CASSVQADDTQYF
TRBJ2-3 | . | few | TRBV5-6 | TGTGCCAGCTCTCCTGGTCCCGGCACAGATACGCAGTATTTT | CASSPGPGTDTQYF
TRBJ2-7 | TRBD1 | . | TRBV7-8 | TGTGCCAGCAGCCGGACAGGGGACTACTACGAGCAGTACTTC | CASSRTGDYYEQYF
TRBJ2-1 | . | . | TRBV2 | TGTGCCAGCAGTCATGGCGGGCAGAACAATGAGCAGTTCTTC | CASSHGGQNNEQFF
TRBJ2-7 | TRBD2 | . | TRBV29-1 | TGCAGCGTGACCTTAGCGGGAGGGCTCAGGGAGCAGTACTTC | CSVTLAGGLREQYF
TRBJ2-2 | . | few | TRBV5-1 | TGCGCCAGCAGCCCCACCGGGGTGACCGGGGAGCTGTTTTTT | CASSPTGVTGELFF
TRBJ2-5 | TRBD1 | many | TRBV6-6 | TGTGCCAGCAGTTACGCGGACAGGGGGGAGACCCAGTACTTC | CASSYADRGETQYF
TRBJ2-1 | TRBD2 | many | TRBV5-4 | TGTGCCAGCAGCACGAGACTAGCGGGGGGGTTCTATGAGCAGTTCTTC | CASSTRLAGGFYEQFF
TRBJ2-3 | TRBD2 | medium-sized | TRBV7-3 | TGTGCCAGCAGCCACGGACTAGCGGGAGTAGGTGTAGATACGCAGTATTTT | CASSHGLAGVGVDTQYF
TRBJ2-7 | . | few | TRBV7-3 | TGTGCCAGCAGCCCGGGACTGCTCACCACCTACGAGCAGTACTTC | CASSPGLLTTYEQYF
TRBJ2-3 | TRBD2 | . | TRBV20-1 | TGCAGTGCTGGGACTAGCGCGCACACAGATACGCAGTATTTT | CSAGTSAHTDTQYF
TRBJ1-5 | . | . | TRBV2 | TGTGCCAGCAGCCAGTCCGGGCCTAGCAATCAGCCCCAGCATTTT | CASSQSGPSNQPQHF
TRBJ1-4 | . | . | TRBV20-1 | TGCAGTGCGAAACGGACCCATGGGGAAAAACTGTTTTTT | CSAKRTHGEKLFF
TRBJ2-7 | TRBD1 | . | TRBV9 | TGTGCCAGCAGCCGAGCGGGACAGGGGGAGCAGTACTTC | CASSRAGQGEQYF
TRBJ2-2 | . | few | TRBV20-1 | TGCAGTGCACGTTTCCGGGAGCCCACCGGATTGAACACCGGGGAGCTGTTTTTT | CSARFREPTGLNTGELFF
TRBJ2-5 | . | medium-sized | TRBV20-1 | TGCAGTACGGGACAAGACGACCAAGAGACCCAGTACTTC | CSTGQDDQETQYF
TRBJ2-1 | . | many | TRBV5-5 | TGTGCCAGCAGCTTGGCAGGACGAGGGAATGAGCAGTTCTTC | CASSLAGRGNEQFF
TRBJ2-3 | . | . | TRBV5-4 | TGTGCCAGCAGCTTGGCAGGGGCCAGGGTAAAAGATACGCAGTATTTT | CASSLAGARVKDTQYF
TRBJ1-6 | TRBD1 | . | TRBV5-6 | TGTGCCAGCAGCTTGGAATTCGGACAGGGGTCGAATTCACCCCTCCACTTT | CASSLEFGQGSNSPLHF
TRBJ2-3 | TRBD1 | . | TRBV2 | TGTGCCAGCAGAACAGGGGTGGCGACAGATACGCAGTATTTT | CASRTGVATDTQYF
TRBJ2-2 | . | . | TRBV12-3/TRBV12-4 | TGTGCCAGCAGTTTGACAGAAGCCGGGGAGCTGTTTTTT | CASSLTEAGELFF
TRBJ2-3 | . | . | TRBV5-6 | TGTGCCAGCAGAGAGGGGGGGTGGACAGATACGCAGTATTTT | CASREGGWTDTQYF
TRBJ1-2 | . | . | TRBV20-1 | TGCAGTGCTTTCCAGGGTGTAGATAGCTACACCTTC | CSAFQGVDSYTF
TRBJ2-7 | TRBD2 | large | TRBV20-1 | TGCAGTGCTATTAAGGCCGGGACTAGCAACGAGCAGTACTTC | CSAIKAGTSNEQYF
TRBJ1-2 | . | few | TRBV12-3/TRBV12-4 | TGTGCCAGCCGACCCGGCAGAGCTAACTATGGCTACACCTTC | CASRPGRANYGYTF
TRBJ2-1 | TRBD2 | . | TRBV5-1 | TGCGCCAGCAGCTGGGGAGCGGGAGGGGGGAGCGATGAGCAGTTCTTC | CASSWGAGGGSDEQFF
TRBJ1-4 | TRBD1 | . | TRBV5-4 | TGTGCCAGCAGCCCCGGGGACAGGGCGGCCAAAGAAAAACTGTTTTTT | CASSPGDRAAKEKLFF